One and the same sample provided the 11 T cell receptor beta chains below, sequenced in a study of T cells in localized non-small cell lung cancer. Only in-frame clones appear in the TCRdb table, and some are missing; sequencing was by immunoSEQ multiplex PCR. The sample contains around 870 clones, roughly 23% of which appear only once. The sample consisted of lung tumor tissue, taken before any cancer treatment. The receptors come from a female donor over 55 with stage II squamous cell lung carcinoma.

This clone was seen only a few times. V is TRBV6-8 and J is TRBJ2-1, with TRBD2 matching 7 bases. This CDR3 has 14 residues. With 7 bases clipped from V and 0 bases from J, the junction kept 3 bases outside the gene matches. CDR1 and CDR2 from the germline V gene are MNHGY and SAAAGT. The CDR3 sequence: CASIGGGSYNEQFF. The CDR3 nucleotides read TGTGCCAGCATTGGCGGGGGCTCCTACAATGAGCAGTTCTTC.

This clone was seen only a few times. The genes are TRBV19 and TRBJ1-1, with 8 bases matching TRBD1. Germline lookup yields CDR1 LNHDA and CDR2 SQIVND (reference sequence). The trim removed 5 bases at V and 4 bases at J, leaving 6 bases unmatched. This CDR3 region has 14 residues. CDR3 nucleotides: TGTGCCAGTAGTCTAAGACAGGGGAGCACTGAAGCTTTCTTT. It yields the protein CASSLRQGSTEAFF.

The chain is built from TRBV6-8 and TRBJ2-7; D is unclear. The V end lost 9 bases, the J end lost 1 base, and 19 bases lay between the germline ends. Per germline, CDR1 MNHGY and CDR2 SAAAGT. This CDR3 region has 15 residues. The CDR3 loop reads CASQPRAFGSYEQYF. In nucleotides, the CDR3 is TGTGCCAGTCAGCCAAGGGCCTTCGGTTCCTACGAGCAGTACTTC.

This clone turned up a few times. The chain couples TRBV28 to TRBJ2-2; perhaps TRBD2 as D (5 bases). The germline V gene encodes CDR1 MDHEN and CDR2 SYDVKM. The CDR3 is made up of 12 amino acids. CDR3 DNA sequence: TGTGTAGTCGGAGGAGGAACCGGGGAGCTGTTTTTT. Amino acid sequence: CVVGGGTGELFF.

This chain joins TRBV29-1 and TRBJ1-2; no definite D call. Germline V gene sequence: CDR1 SQVTM, CDR2 ANQGSEA. This CDR3 spans 13 amino acids. Trimming left V 3 bases short and J 4 bases short, with 12 bases between. The CDR3 is CSVDSGFSYGYTF. CDR3 bases: TGCAGCGTTGATAGCGGGTTTAGCTATGGCTACACCTTC. The full variable domain, its missing parts supplied by reference TRBV29-1 and TRBJ1-2, is SAVISQKPSRDICQRGTSLTIQCQVDSQVTMMFWYRQQPGQSLTLIATANQGSEATYESGFVIDKFPISRPNLTFSTLTVSNMSPEDSSIYLCSVDSGFSYGYTFGSGTRLTVV.

The rearrangement links TRBV28 to TRBJ2-2; 7 bases are shared with TRBD2. This CDR3 is built from 14 residues. The ends lost 5 bases at V and 3 bases at J; junction bases unmatched: 3. From germline, CDR1 is MDHEN and CDR2 SYDVKM. DNA for the CDR3: TGTGCCAGCAGTCGTAGCGGGTACACCGGGGAGCTGTTTTTT. Translated: CASSRSGYTGELFF.

This clone turned up a few times. This rearrangement joins TRBV6-8 to TRBJ2-1, with 9 bases identical to TRBD2. The CDR3 spans 14 residues. Germline V gene sequence: CDR1 MNHGY, CDR2 SAAAGT. V dropped 5 bases and J dropped 10; count of bases not matched to a gene: 9. The CDR3 is CASSDRRGGHEQFF. CDR3 DNA sequence: TGTGCCAGCAGTGATCGGCGGGGGGGTCACGAGCAGTTCTTC.

This clone is labeled large. This chain uses TRBV9 with TRBJ1-1; 8 bases align to TRBD1. The CDR3 runs 15 residues. V trimming: 5 bases; J trimming: 1 base; junction bases outside the gene matches: 7. Germline V gene data show CDR1 as SGDLS and CDR2 as YYNGEE. The chain's CDR3 is CASRTAGTGNTEAFF. DNA of the CDR3: TGTGCCAGCAGGACCGCCGGGACAGGGAACACTGAAGCTTTCTTT.

This clone is large in the sample. The chain is built from TRBV6-8 and TRBJ1-2, with 8 bases fitting TRBD1. The CDR3 is 16 amino acids. Unmatched junction bases numbered 10, after V lost 6 bases and J lost 1 base. CDR1 is MNHGY and CDR2 is SAAAGT in the germline V gene. The CDR3 protein is CASSLQTGAGNYGYTF. CDR3 bases: TGTGCCAGCAGCTTGCAGACAGGGGCCGGTAACTATGGCTACACCTTC.

This clone is large by share. CDR3 coding DNA: TGTGCCAGCAGCAACGGACGGAGGGGCTCCTACGAGCAGTACTTC. Translation gives CASSNGRRGSYEQYF. The V and J genes are TRBV6-8 and TRBJ2-7, with D possibly matching TRBD2 (6 bases). Trimming removed 6 bases from V and 0 bases from J, with 15 bases in between. CDR1 is MNHGY, CDR2 SAAAGT, per germline. CDR3 length: 15 amino acids.

This rearrangement joins TRBV5-1 to TRBJ1-1; D possibly corresponds to TRBD1 (5 bases). V was pared by 6 bases and J by 7 bases, with 19 bases between. CDR1 SGHRS and CDR2 YFSETQ come from the germline V gene. The length of the CDR3 is 14 residues. The CDR3: CASTSQGKLGEAFF. The CDR3 DNA reads TGCGCCAGCACCTCTCAGGGAAAGCTCGGTGAAGCTTTCTTT.